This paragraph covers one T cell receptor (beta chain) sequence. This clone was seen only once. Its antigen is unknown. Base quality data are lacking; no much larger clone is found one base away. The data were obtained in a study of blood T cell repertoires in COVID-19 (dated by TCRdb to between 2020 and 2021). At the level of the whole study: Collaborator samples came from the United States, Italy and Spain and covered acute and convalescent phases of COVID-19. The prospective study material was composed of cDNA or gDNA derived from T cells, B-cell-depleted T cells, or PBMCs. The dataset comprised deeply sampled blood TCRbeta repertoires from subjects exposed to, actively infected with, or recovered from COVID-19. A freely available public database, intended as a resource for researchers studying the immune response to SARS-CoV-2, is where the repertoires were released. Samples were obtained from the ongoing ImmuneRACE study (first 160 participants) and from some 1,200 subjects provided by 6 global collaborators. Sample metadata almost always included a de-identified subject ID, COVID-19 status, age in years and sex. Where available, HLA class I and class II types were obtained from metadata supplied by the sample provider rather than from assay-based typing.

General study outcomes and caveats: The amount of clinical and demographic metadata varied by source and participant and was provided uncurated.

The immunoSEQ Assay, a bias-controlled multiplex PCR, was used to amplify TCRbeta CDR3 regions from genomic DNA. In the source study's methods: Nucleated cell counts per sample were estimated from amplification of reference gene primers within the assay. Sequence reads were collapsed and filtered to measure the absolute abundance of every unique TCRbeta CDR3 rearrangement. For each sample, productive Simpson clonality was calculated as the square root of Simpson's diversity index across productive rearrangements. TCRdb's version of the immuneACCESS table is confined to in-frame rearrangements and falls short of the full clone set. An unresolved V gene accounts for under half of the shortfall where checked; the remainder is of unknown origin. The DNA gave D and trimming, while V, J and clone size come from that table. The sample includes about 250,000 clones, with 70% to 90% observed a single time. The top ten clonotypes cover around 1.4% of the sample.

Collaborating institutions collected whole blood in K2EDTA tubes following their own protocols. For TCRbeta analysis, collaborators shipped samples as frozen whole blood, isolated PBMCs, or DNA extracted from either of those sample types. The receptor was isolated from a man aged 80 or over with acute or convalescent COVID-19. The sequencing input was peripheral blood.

This receptor has the CDR3 CASSVVVGTGINTQYF. The base sequence is TGTGCCAGCAGCGTAGTAGTTGGGACAGGGATAAATACGCAGTATTTT. The chain employs TRBV9 and TRBJ2-3; TRBD1 agrees with 9 junctional bases. V is trimmed back by 0 bases and J by 7 bases, and the junction contains 9 bases that no gene match accounts for. The CDR3 has 16 amino acids, counting the end cysteine and phenylalanine. Of all the DNA, just the CDR3 is kept, 48 bases in frame from base 1. According to the germline V gene, CDR1 reads SGDLS and CDR2 reads YYNGEE.